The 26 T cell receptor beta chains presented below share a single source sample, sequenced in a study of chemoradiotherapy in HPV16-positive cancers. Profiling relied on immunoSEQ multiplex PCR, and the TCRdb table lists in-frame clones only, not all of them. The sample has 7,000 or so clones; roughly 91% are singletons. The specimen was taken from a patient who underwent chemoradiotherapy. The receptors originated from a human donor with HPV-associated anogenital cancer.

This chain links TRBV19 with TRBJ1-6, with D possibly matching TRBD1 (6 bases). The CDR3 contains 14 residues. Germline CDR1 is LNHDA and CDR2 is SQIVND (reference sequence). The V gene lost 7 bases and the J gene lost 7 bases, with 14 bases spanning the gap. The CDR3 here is CASTPGHQNSPLHF. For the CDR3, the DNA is TGTGCCAGTACTCCGGGACACCAAAATTCACCCCTCCACTTT.

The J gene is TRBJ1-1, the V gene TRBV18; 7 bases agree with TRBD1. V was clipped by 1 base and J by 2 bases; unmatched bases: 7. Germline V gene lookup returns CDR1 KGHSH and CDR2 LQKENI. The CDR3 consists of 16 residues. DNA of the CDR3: TGTGCCAGCTCACCACAGCAGGGACAGATTAACACTGAAGCTTTCTTT. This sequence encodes CASSPQQGQINTEAFF.

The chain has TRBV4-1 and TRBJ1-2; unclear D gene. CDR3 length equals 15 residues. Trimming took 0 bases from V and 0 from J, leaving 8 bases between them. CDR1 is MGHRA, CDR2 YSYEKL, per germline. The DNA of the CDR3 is TGCGCCAGCAGCCAAGAAGAACGGACTAACTATGGCTACACCTTC. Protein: CASSQEERTNYGYTF.

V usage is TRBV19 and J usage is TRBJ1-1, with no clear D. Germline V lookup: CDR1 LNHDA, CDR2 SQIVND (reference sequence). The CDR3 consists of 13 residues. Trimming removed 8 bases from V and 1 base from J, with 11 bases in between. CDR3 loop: CASQITENTEAFF. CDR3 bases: TGTGCCAGTCAAATAACAGAGAACACTGAAGCTTTCTTT.

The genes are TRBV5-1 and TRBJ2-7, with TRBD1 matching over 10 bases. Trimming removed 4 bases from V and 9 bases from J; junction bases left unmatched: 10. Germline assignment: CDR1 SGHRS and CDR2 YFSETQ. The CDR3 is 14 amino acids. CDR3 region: CASSPGQGPSGQYF. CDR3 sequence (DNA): TGCGCCAGCAGCCCGGGACAGGGGCCCTCGGGGCAGTACTTC.

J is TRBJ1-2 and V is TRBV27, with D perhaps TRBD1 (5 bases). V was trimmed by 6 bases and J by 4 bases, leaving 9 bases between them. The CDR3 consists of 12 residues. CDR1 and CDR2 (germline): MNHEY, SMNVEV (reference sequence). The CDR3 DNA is TGTGCCAGCAGCCCAGGGTCCTATGGCTACACCTTC. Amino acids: CASSPGSYGYTF.

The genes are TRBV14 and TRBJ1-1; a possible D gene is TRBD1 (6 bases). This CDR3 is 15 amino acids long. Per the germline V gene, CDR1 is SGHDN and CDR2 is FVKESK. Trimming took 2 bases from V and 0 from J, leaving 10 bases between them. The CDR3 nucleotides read TGTGCCAGCAGCCAAAGAACAGGGTTGAACACTGAAGCTTTCTTT. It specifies CASSQRTGLNTEAFF.

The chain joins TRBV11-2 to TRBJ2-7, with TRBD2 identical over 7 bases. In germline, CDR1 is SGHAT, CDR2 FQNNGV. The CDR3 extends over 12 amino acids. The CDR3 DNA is TGTGCGTCAAAGGGAGGGCTCTACGAGCAGTACTTC. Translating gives CASKGGLYEQYF.

The chain's CDR3 is CASSLRKGVVYSNQPQHF. CDR3 DNA: TGTGCCAGCAGCTTAAGGAAGGGGGTGGTCTATAGCAATCAGCCCCAGCATTTT. V and J are TRBV7-9 and TRBJ1-5, with D perhaps TRBD1 (6 bases). This CDR3 spans 18 amino acids. Germline-derived CDR1 and CDR2 are SEHNR and FQNEAQ (reference sequence). Trimming took off 2 bases at V and 0 bases at J, with 17 bases between the two ends.

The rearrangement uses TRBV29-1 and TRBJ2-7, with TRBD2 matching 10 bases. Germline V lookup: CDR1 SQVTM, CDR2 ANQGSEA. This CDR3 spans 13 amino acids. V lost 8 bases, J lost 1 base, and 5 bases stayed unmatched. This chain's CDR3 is CSQLAGISYEQYF. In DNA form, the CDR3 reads TGCAGCCAACTAGCGGGGATTTCCTACGAGCAGTACTTC.

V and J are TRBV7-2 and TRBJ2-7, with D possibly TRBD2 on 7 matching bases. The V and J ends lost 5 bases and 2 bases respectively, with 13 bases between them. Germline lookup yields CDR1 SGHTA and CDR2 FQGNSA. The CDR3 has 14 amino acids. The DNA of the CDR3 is TGTGCCAGCAGCCCGGCGGGGGCCACCTACGAGCAGTACTTC. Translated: CASSPAGATYEQYF.

As DNA, the CDR3 is TGCGCCAGCAGCCCACTGGTGACTAGCGGGGGCAAGACCCAGTACTTC. Amino acids: CASSPLVTSGGKTQYF. This chain joins TRBV5-1 and TRBJ2-5; TRBD2 aligns across 12 bases. Germline lookup yields CDR1 SGHRS and CDR2 YFSETQ. V was pared by 4 bases and J by 6 bases, with 10 bases of the junction left unmatched. The CDR3 spans 16 residues.

Written as DNA, the CDR3 is TGTGCCAGCAGCTCCCGGTTCGCCATGAACACTGAAGCTTTCTTT. Encoded protein: CASSSRFAMNTEAFF. The chain links TRBV7-9 to TRBJ1-1; D gene ambiguous. V was cut by 4 bases and J by 0 bases, with 12 bases left in between. The CDR3 is made up of 15 amino acids. Germline CDR1 is SEHNR and CDR2 is FQNEAQ (reference sequence).

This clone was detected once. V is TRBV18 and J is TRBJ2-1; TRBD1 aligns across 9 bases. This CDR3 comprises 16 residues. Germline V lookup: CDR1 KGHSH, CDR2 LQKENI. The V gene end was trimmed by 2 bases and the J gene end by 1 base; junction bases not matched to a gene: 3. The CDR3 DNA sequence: TGTGCCAGCTCACCAGGGACAGGGAAATCCTACAATGAGCAGTTCTTC. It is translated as CASSPGTGKSYNEQFF.

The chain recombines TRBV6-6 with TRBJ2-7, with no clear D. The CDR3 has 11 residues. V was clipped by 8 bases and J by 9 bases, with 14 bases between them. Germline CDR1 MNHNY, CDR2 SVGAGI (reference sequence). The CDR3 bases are TGTGCCAGCTCAATTTCGGTCTCGCAGTACTTC. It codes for CASSISVSQYF.

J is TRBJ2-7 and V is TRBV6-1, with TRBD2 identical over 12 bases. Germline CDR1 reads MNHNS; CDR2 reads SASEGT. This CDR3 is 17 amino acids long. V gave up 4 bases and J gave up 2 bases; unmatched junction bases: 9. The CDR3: CASSVRLAGARPYEQYF. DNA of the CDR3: TGTGCCAGCAGTGTCCGACTAGCGGGGGCCCGTCCCTACGAGCAGTACTTC.

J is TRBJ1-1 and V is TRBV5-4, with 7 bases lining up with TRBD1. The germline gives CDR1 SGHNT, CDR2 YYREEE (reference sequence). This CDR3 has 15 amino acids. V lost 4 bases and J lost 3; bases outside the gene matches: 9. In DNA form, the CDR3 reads TGTGCCAGCAGCCCCAGGCAGGGGGGGCACACTGAAGCTTTCTTT. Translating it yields CASSPRQGGHTEAFF.

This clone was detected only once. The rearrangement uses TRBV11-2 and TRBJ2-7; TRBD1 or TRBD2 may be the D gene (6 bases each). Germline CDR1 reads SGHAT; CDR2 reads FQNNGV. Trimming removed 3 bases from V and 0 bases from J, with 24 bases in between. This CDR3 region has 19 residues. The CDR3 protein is CASSFTRGLWRSASYEQYF. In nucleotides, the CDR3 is TGTGCCAGCAGCTTCACTCGGGGGCTTTGGAGGAGCGCCTCCTACGAGCAGTACTTC.

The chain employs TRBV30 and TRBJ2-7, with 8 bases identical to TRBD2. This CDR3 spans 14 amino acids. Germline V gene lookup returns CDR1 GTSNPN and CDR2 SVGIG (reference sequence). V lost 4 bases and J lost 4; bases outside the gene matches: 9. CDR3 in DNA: TGTGCCTGGACTGATGCGGGGGGCGGATACGAGCAGTACTTC. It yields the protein CAWTDAGGGYEQYF.

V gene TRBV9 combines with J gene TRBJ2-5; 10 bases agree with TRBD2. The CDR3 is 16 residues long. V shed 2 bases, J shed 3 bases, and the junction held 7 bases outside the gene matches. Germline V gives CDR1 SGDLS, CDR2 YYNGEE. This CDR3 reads CASSVGLAGVEETQYF. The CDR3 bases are TGTGCCAGCAGCGTGGGGCTAGCGGGAGTCGAAGAGACCCAGTACTTC.

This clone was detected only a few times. In DNA, the CDR3 is TGTGCCTGGAAAGCCCCGGGCTCCTACGAAGCTTTCTTT. Its protein is CAWKAPGSYEAFF. This chain joins TRBV30 and TRBJ1-1; D uncertain. V lost 4 bases, J lost 8 bases, and 17 bases lay in between. There are 13 residues in the CDR3. Looked up from germline, CDR1 is GTSNPN and CDR2 is SVGIG (reference sequence).

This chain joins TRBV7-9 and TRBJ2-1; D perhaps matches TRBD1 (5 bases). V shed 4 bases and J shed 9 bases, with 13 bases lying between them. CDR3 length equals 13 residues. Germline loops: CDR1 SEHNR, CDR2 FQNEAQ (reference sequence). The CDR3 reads CASSWGLDVEQFF. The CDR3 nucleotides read TGTGCCAGCAGCTGGGGCTTAGATGTTGAGCAGTTCTTC. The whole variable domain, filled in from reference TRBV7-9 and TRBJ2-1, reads DTGVSQNPRHKITKRGQNVTFRCDPISEHNRLYWYRQTLGQGPEFLTYFQNEAQLEKSRLLSDRFSAERPKGSFSTLEIQRTEQGDSAMYLCASSWGLDVEQFFGPGTRLTVL.

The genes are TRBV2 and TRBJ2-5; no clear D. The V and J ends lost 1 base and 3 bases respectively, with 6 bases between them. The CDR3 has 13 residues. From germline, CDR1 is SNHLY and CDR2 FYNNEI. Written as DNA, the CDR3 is TGTGCCAGCAGTGAAGTGTACAAAGAGACCCAGTACTTC. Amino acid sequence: CASSEVYKETQYF. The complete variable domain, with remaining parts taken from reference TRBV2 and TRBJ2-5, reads EPEVTQTPSHQVTQMGQEVILRCVPISNHLYFYWYRQILGQKVEFLVSFYNNEISEKSEIFDDQFSVERPDGSNFTLKIRSTKLEDSAMYFCASSEVYKETQYFGPGTRLLVL.

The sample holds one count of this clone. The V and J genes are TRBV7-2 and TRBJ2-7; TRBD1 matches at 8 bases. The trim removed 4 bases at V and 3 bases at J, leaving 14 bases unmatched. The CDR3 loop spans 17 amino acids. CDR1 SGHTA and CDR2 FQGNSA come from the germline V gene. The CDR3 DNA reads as TGTGCCAGCAGCTCCGGGCCGGGGACAGGTCCCTTCTACGAGCAGTACTTC. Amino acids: CASSSGPGTGPFYEQYF.

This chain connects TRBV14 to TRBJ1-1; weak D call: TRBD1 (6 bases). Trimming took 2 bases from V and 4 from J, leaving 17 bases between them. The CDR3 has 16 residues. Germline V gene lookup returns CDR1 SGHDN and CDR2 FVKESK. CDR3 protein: CASSQRAVQGPTEAFF. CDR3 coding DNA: TGTGCCAGCAGCCAAAGGGCGGTACAGGGCCCCACTGAAGCTTTCTTT.

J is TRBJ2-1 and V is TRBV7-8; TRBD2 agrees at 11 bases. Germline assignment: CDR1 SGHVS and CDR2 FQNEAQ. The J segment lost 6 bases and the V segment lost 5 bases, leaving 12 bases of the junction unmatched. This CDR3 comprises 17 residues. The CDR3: CASSPIRISGRANEQFF. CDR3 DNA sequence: TGTGCCAGCAGCCCCATCCGAATTAGCGGGAGGGCCAATGAGCAGTTCTTC.